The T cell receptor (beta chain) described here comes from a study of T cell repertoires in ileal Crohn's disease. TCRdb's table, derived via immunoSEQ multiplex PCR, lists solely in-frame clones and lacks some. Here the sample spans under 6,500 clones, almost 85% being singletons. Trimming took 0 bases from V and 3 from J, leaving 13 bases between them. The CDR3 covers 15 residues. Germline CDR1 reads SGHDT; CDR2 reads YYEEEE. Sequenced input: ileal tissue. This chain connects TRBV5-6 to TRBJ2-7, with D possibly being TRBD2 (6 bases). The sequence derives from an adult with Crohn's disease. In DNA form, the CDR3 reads TGTGCCAGCAGCTTGGCCGGGGGAGTCCACTACGAGCAGTACTTC. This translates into CASSLAGGVHYEQYF.